Below are 5 T cell receptor beta chains sequenced from a single sample in a study of shared clonotypes between healthy human individuals. TCRdb's copy holds only in-frame clones and misses some; the assay was immunoSEQ multiplex PCR. The data contain a few million clones, roughly nine tenths of them singletons. The sample comprised naive CD4+ T cells sorted from blood. Stated subset: CD45RA+ positively selected. These receptors came from a man aged 18 to 30 in good health.

This clone was recorded once. The chain recombines TRBV12-5 with TRBJ1-3; D call uncertain. CDR1 is LGHNT, CDR2 FRNRAP, per germline. V was shortened by 1 base and J by 3 bases, with 10 bases between the two germline ends. CDR3 length: 15 residues. In DNA, the CDR3 is TGTGCTAGTGGTTTGGGGACTGGGTTTGGAAACACCATATATTTT. Translating gives CASGLGTGFGNTIYF.

This sequence joins TRBV6-6 and TRBJ2-2, with D tentatively TRBD1 (6 bases). The CDR3 loop spans 14 amino acids. V dropped 6 bases and J dropped 2 bases, with 10 bases sitting between them. The germline V gene encodes CDR1 MNHNY and CDR2 SVGAGI (reference sequence). CDR3 loop: CASRPGVNTGELFF. The DNA of the CDR3 is TGTGCCAGCAGACCAGGGGTAAACACCGGGGAGCTGTTTTTT.

The V gene is TRBV7-2, the J gene TRBJ1-1; TRBD1 agrees at 7 bases. The J segment lost 4 bases and the V segment lost 3 bases, leaving 8 bases of the junction unmatched. Germline values: CDR1 SGHTA, CDR2 FQGNSA. This CDR3 is 15 amino acids long. CDR3 sequence reads: CASSFSRGGGTEAFF. As DNA, the CDR3 is TGTGCCAGCAGCTTTAGCAGGGGGGGAGGCACTGAAGCTTTCTTT.

The chain has TRBV30 and TRBJ2-3; the match to TRBD2 covers 7 bases. The CDR3 loop spans 15 amino acids. Germline CDR1 GTSNPN, CDR2 SVGIG (reference sequence). V dropped 3 bases and J dropped 2; count of bases not matched to a gene: 8. The CDR3 nucleotides are TGTGCCTGGAGGGCCACTAGCGCTGCCACAGATACGCAGTATTTT. It yields the protein CAWRATSAATDTQYF. The whole variable domain, filled in from reference TRBV30 and TRBJ2-3, reads SQTIHQWPATLVQPVGSPLSLECTVEGTSNPNLYWYRQAAGRGLQLLFYSVGIGQISSEVPQNLSASRPQDRQFILSSKKLLLSDSGFYLCAWRATSAATDTQYFGPGTRLTVL.

The chain couples TRBV7-9 to TRBJ1-4; D is unclear. V lost 1 base and J 8 bases, leaving 11 bases between the germline ends. The CDR3 sequence is 14 residues long. The germline gives CDR1 SEHNR, CDR2 FQNEAQ (reference sequence). DNA for the CDR3: TGTGCCAGCAGCTTAGGACACGGTAGGGAAAAACTGTTTTTT. It is translated as CASSLGHGREKLFF.